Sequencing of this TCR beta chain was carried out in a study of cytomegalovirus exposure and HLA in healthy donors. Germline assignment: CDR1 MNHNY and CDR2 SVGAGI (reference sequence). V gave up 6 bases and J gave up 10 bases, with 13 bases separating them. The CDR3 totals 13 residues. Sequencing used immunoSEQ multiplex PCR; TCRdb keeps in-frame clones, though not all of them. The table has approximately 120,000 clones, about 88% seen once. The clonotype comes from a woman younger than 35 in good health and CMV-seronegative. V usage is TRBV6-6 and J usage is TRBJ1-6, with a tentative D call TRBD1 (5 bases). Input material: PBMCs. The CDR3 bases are TGTGCCAGCAGAGACGACAGCAGGTCACCCCTCCACTTT. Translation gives CASRDDSRSPLHF.